This entry features one T cell receptor beta chain sequence. This sample is drawn from a study of T cell responses to AZD1222 COVID-19 vaccine. Deletions cut 6 bases from V and 2 bases from J, with 10 bases between. The CDR3 totals 13 residues. The germline V gene encodes CDR1 SNHLY and CDR2 FYNNEI. Produced via immunoSEQ multiplex PCR; TCRdb's table is partial and in-frame only. Of more than 50,000 clones in the sample, roughly 90% were seen once. The sample in question was peripheral blood, obtained on day 0 of AZD1222 vaccination. The chain combines TRBV2 with TRBJ1-1; D ambiguous. The TCR comes from an adult in good health. The CDR3 DNA reads as TGTGCCAGCAGCACCGACATTAACACTGAAGCTTTCTTT. Amino acids: CASSTDINTEAFF.